These 2 T cell receptor beta chains were all obtained from the same sample, sequenced in a study of cytomegalovirus exposure and HLA in healthy donors. The PCR ran on 60 Vbeta and 13 Jbeta primers. The assay was immunoSEQ multiplex PCR, and TCRdb's table has in-frame clones only and misses some. The data hold under 140,000 clones, with more than 75% observed a single time. Input material: PBMCs. The receptors shown here come from a man aged 35 to 55 in good health and CMV-seronegative.

The chain links TRBV29-1 to TRBJ1-4; 10 nucleotides line up with TRBD1. Losses at the gene ends were 7 bases for V and 5 bases for J; bases not matched to a gene: 4. The CDR3 has 13 amino acids. CDR1 is SQVTM, CDR2 ANQGSEA, per germline. CDR3 protein: CSAPGQGNEKLFF. The CDR3 DNA reads TGCAGCGCTCCGGGACAGGGGAATGAAAAACTGTTTTTT.

This clone turned up a few times. The chain couples TRBV6-6 to TRBJ1-2; 7 positions match TRBD1. J was trimmed by 8 bases and V by 5 bases; bases with no gene match: 5. The germline V gene encodes CDR1 MNHNY and CDR2 SVGAGI (reference sequence). The CDR3 has 12 residues. The CDR3 here is CASSTDREGYTF. CDR3 bases: TGTGCCAGCAGTACTGACAGGGAGGGCTACACCTTC.